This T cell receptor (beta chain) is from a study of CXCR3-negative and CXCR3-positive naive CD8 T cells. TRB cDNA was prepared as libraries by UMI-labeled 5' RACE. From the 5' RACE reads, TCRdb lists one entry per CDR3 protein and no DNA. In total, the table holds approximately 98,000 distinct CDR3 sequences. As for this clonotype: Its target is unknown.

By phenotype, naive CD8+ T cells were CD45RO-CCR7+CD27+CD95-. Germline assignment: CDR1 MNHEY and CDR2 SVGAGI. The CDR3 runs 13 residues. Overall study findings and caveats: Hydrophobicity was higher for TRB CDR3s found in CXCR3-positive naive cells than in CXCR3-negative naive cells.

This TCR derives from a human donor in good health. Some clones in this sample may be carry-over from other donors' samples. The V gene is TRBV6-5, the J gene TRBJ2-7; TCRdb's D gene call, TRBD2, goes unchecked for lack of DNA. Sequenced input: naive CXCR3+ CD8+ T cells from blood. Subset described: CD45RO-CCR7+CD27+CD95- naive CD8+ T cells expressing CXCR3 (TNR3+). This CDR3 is CASSGLDSYEQYF.